This T cell receptor beta chain stems from a study of blood T cells in healthy people across ages. Study conclusions and caveats: More naive CD4+ cells and higher diversity marked long-lived donors relative to aged donors.

About this clonotype: Its cognate antigen is unknown.

Through a sample-barcoded 5' primer and a J-beta primer mix, a second PCR was run for roughly 6 to 11 cycles. TCRdb itself ran the 5' RACE reads through MiXCR, one entry per CDR3 protein. Of under 800,000 distinct CDR3 sequences in the sample, roughly two fifths were seen once. The ends were cut back, 3 bases at V and 0 bases at J, with 10 bases in the middle. Germline assignment: CDR1 SGHTA and CDR2 FQGNSA. This CDR3 region has 15 residues. Samples each had at least 5.5 micrograms of total RNA extracted. This clonotype was sampled from a woman aged 55 to 70 in good health. Input material: blood. The chain links TRBV7-2 to TRBJ2-3, with D unclear. The CDR3 nucleotides are TGTGCCAGCAGCTTCGTAACCAGAAGCACAGATACGCAGTATTTT. Amino acid sequence: CASSFVTRSTDTQYF.